The T cell receptor (beta chain) under discussion was sequenced for a study of cytomegalovirus exposure and HLA in healthy donors. This CDR3 region has 15 residues. Trimming cost V 0 bases and J 6 bases; bases outside gene matches: 5. The germline V gene has CDR1 MDHEN and CDR2 SYDVKM. Data came from immunoSEQ multiplex PCR; TCRdb stores just in-frame clones and leaves some out. The repertoire holds approximately 300,000 clones, with roughly nine tenths as singletons. The donors were part of the roughly 120-subject validation cohort, which stood apart from the roughly 730-subject first cohort. This sequence was found in a woman in her twenties or thirties in good health and CMV-seropositive. The chain employs TRBV28 and TRBJ2-7, with 10 bases aligning to TRBD2. The sequencing sample was made of PBMCs. CDR3 residues: CASSLWSSGGGEQYF. CDR3 in DNA: TGTGCCAGCAGTTTATGGTCTAGCGGGGGAGGCGAGCAGTACTTC. The full variable domain, with the rest looked up from reference TRBV28 and TRBJ2-7, is DVKVTQSSRYLVKRTGEKVFLECVQDMDHENMFWYRQDPGLGLRLIYFSYDVKMKEKGDIPEGYSVSREKKERFSLILESASTNQTSMYLCASSLWSSGGGEQYFGPGTRLTVT.